These 27 T cell receptor beta chains were sequenced from one sample in a study of post-analysis software for immune sequencing data. General observations from the study: When patients were compared with controls, four to six TRBV segments were more frequent, TRBV5-6, TRBV5-1 and TRBV20-1 among them.

The antigens of these receptors remain unknown. Unique molecular identifiers were present in the TCR beta cDNA libraries. Using its own MiXCR run on the PCR reads, TCRdb lists one record per CDR3 protein. The top ten hold approximately 4.3% of the sample, which has about 810,000 distinct CDR3 sequences, roughly 58% seen once. The source material was blood. The receptors come from a girl aged 10 to 17 with multiple sclerosis.

This chain uses TRBV20-1 with TRBJ2-7, with 12 nucleotides matching TRBD2. This CDR3 is built from 14 residues. CDR1 and CDR2 (germline): DFQATT, SNEGSKA (reference sequence). Unmatched junction bases numbered 10, after V lost 7 bases and J lost 6 bases. As DNA, the CDR3 is TGCAGTGGGACTAGCGGGGCCCCCCTGGGCGAGCAGTACTTC. It encodes CSGTSGAPLGEQYF.

The chain recombines TRBV2 with TRBJ2-1, with D possibly matching TRBD2 (5 bases). V lost 6 bases to trimming and J lost 4 bases, with 19 bases between them. Germline-derived CDR1 and CDR2 are SNHLY and FYNNEI. The CDR3 contains 16 residues. The CDR3 coding sequence is TGTGCCAGCAGCCTATCCGGCCGGAGCGGTTACAATGAGCAGTTCTTC. Amino acids: CASSLSGRSGYNEQFF.

Only a few counts were recorded for this clonotype. The rearrangement links TRBV14 to TRBJ2-3; TRBD2 is a possible D gene (6 bases). This CDR3 spans 15 amino acids. V was cut by 7 bases and J by 4 bases, with 18 bases left in between. The V gene's germline CDR1 is SGHDN and CDR2 FVKESK. Written as DNA, the CDR3 is TGTGCCAGCACCCCTTTGACGGGAGCAGCAGATACGCAGTATTTT. Protein sequence: CASTPLTGAADTQYF. Combining the CDR3 with reference TRBV14 and TRBJ2-3 gives the whole variable domain EAGVTQFPSHSVIEKGQTVTLRCDPISGHDNLYWYRRVMGKEIKFLLHFVKESKQDESGMPNNRFLAERTGGTYSTLKVQPAELEDSGVYFCASTPLTGAADTQYFGPGTRLTVL.

This clonotype was observed once. This rearrangement joins TRBV28 to TRBJ2-5, with D possibly TRBD2 on 5 matching bases. The CDR3 consists of 14 residues. Germline V gene data show CDR1 as MDHEN and CDR2 as SYDVKM. The ends were cut back, 4 bases at V and 5 bases at J, with 14 bases in the middle. CDR3 DNA: TGTGCCAGCAGTTATCCACATGAGCGGGAGACCCAGTACTTC. Translation gives CASSYPHERETQYF.

This clonotype was counted a few times. The gene calls are TRBV5-1 and TRBJ2-1, with D unresolved. The V and J ends lost 0 bases and 3 bases respectively, with 13 bases between them. The germline CDR1 and CDR2 sequences are SGHRS and YFSETQ. The length of the CDR3 is 16 residues. This CDR3 reads CASSLDRSSYYNEQFF. CDR3 DNA sequence: TGCGCCAGCAGCTTGGATCGGAGCTCCTACTACAATGAGCAGTTCTTC.

This clonotype was counted once. The chain uses TRBV20-1 and TRBJ2-1; perhaps TRBD1 as D (8 bases). Looked up from germline, CDR1 is DFQATT and CDR2 is SNEGSKA (reference sequence). V was shortened by 3 bases and J by 9 bases, with 21 bases between the two germline ends. This CDR3 has 15 residues. The CDR3 bases are TGCAGTGCTAGTATTTGGGACAGGAGGGAGGGTGAGCAGTTCTTC. It codes for CSASIWDRREGEQFF.

This clonotype was detected many times. The chain couples TRBV7-3 to TRBJ1-1; a possible D gene is TRBD1 (5 bases). This CDR3 region has 13 residues. Germline values: CDR1 SGHTA, CDR2 FQGTGA. V lost 5 bases to trimming and J lost 4 bases, with 11 bases between them. CDR3 protein: CASSLQGGTEAFF. The CDR3 bases are TGTGCCAGCAGCCTCCAGGGTGGCACTGAAGCTTTCTTT. The entire variable domain, with the rest obtained from reference TRBV7-3 and TRBJ1-1, is as follows: GAGVSQTPSNKVTEKGKYVELRCDPISGHTALYWYRQSLGQGPEFLIYFQGTGAADDSGLPNDRFFAVRPEGSVSTLKIQRTERGDSAVYLCASSLQGGTEAFFGQGTRLTVV.

This clonotype came up a few times. V is TRBV27 and J is TRBJ2-3, with D possibly being TRBD1 or TRBD2 (5 bases each). In germline, CDR1 is MNHEY, CDR2 SMNVEV (reference sequence). V lost 3 bases and J lost 1, with 20 bases in between. The CDR3 totals 18 residues. The CDR3 DNA follows: TGTGCCAGCAGTTTTAACGGTTTAGCGAGAGGGGGCACAGATACGCAGTATTTT. It yields the protein CASSFNGLARGGTDTQYF.

V gene TRBV20-1 combines with J gene TRBJ2-1, with 7 bases that match TRBD2. Germline trimming cut 1 base from V and 3 bases from J; bases unmatched to any gene: 6. The CDR3 sequence is 15 residues long. CDR1 is DFQATT and CDR2 is SNEGSKA in the germline V gene (reference sequence). This CDR3 reads CSARASSGGYNEQFF. As DNA, the CDR3 is TGCAGTGCTAGAGCCTCGTCGGGAGGCTACAATGAGCAGTTCTTC.

The rearrangement uses TRBV18 and TRBJ2-7, with 8 nucleotides matching TRBD1. Germline loops: CDR1 KGHSH, CDR2 LQKENI. The CDR3 runs to 13 residues. V was clipped by 6 bases and J by 7 bases; unmatched bases: 8. CDR3 sequence reads: CASSRQGTGEQYF. As DNA, the CDR3 is TGTGCCAGCTCGCGACAGGGGACCGGTGAGCAGTACTTC. Filled out from reference TRBV18 and TRBJ2-7, the complete variable domain reads NAGVMQNPRHLVRRRGQEARLRCSPMKGHSHVYWYRQLPEEGLKFMVYLQKENIIDESGMPKERFSAEFPKEGPSILRIQQVVRGDSAAYFCASSRQGTGEQYFGPGTRLTVT.

The CDR3 reads CAISPQDYEQYF. The CDR3 region has the DNA TGTGCCATCAGTCCACAGGACTACGAGCAGTACTTC. J is TRBJ2-7 and V is TRBV10-3, with a tentative D call TRBD1 (5 bases). CDR1 and CDR2 (germline): ENHRY, SYGVKD. Trimming cost V 5 bases and J 3 bases, with 8 bases left between them. This CDR3 contains 12 residues.

CDR3 sequence: CASRTTGVGADTQYF. The CDR3 DNA sequence: TGTGCCAGCCGTACGACAGGGGTCGGGGCAGATACGCAGTATTTT. The chain has TRBV6-1 and TRBJ2-3, with 8 bases lining up with TRBD1. The V segment lost 8 bases and the J segment 4 bases; nucleotides outside the gene matches: 11. The CDR3 has 15 amino acids. CDR1 is MNHNS and CDR2 is SASEGT in the germline V gene.

J is TRBJ2-7 and V is TRBV28; no clear D gene. Germline CDR1 reads MDHEN; CDR2 reads SYDVKM. The CDR3 is 15 amino acids. V was cut by 7 bases and J by 0 bases, with 16 bases left in between. CDR3 DNA: TGTGCCAGCACCACTCCGGCGCCAAGCTCCTACGAGCAGTACTTC. Amino acid sequence: CASTTPAPSSYEQYF.

This clonotype was detected a few times. This chain uses TRBV6-5 with TRBJ1-5; 7 bases line up with TRBD1. J lost 0 bases, V lost 6 bases, and 5 bases had no gene match. The CDR3 loop spans 15 amino acids. CDR1 MNHEY and CDR2 SVGAGI come from the germline V gene. The CDR3, as DNA: TGTGCCAGCAGAAGGGACAGAAATAGCAATCAGCCCCAGCATTTT. Translating it yields CASRRDRNSNQPQHF.

This clonotype was seen more than once but under ten times. The chain uses TRBV29-1 and TRBJ2-7; possible D gene TRBD2, 6 bases. The germline V gene encodes CDR1 SQVTM and CDR2 ANQGSEA. The ends were cut back, 3 bases at V and 2 bases at J, with 11 bases in the middle. This CDR3 region has 13 residues. The CDR3 region is CSVEEGSTYEQYF. For the CDR3, the DNA is TGCAGCGTTGAGGAGGGGTCGACCTACGAGCAGTACTTC.

V usage is TRBV20-1 and J usage is TRBJ2-4; tentatively, D is TRBD1 (6 bases). Judging by the DNA end, TRBJ2-7 fits better; the J call may be wrong. This CDR3 has 13 residues. Germline CDR1 reads DFQATT; CDR2 reads SNEGSKA (reference sequence). CDR3 region: CSARQGSQNEQYF. In DNA form, the CDR3 reads TGCAGTGCTAGACAGGGGAGCCAAAACGAGCAGTACTTC.

This chain links TRBV7-6 with TRBJ1-5, with D possibly matching TRBD1 (5 bases). The CDR3 covers 13 residues. From germline, CDR1 is SGHVS and CDR2 FNYEAQ. Trimming removed 5 bases from V and 5 bases from J, with 10 bases in between. The CDR3 bases are TGTGCCAGCAGCGGGGGAGACTATCAGCCCCAGCATTTT. Its protein is CASSGGDYQPQHF.

V gene TRBV5-1 combines with J gene TRBJ2-4, with a possible D match to TRBD2 (5 bases). CDR1 and CDR2 (germline): SGHRS, YFSETQ. This CDR3 has 16 residues. Trimming left V 0 bases short and J 1 base short, with 11 bases between. The DNA for the CDR3 is TGCGCCAGCAGCTTGGGCGCGGGTCGGGCCAAAAACATTCAGTACTTC. This codes for CASSLGAGRAKNIQYF.

The chain has TRBV29-1 and TRBJ1-1, with a tentative D call TRBD1 (5 bases). Germline V CDR1 and CDR2: SQVTM, ANQGSEA. V was trimmed by 5 bases and J by 4 bases, leaving 14 bases between them. The length of the CDR3 is 13 residues. The CDR3 spells CSVSTGGVTEAFF. The CDR3 DNA is TGCAGCGTTTCCACCGGAGGGGTCACTGAAGCTTTCTTT.

This clonotype occurred once. CDR3 sequence reads: CSVEDRRESNEQYF. CDR3 DNA: TGCAGCGTTGAAGATCGGCGGGAGAGCAATGAGCAGTACTTC. The chain uses TRBV29-1 and TRBJ2-5; 7 bases align to TRBD2. Germline CDR1 is SQVTM and CDR2 is ANQGSEA. J lost 11 bases, V lost 0 bases, and 12 bases had no gene match. The CDR3 covers 14 residues. Full variable domain (outside the CDR3, taken from reference TRBV29-1 and TRBJ2-5): SAVISQKPSRDICQRGTSLTIQCQVDSQVTMMFWYRQQPGQSLTLIATANQGSEATYESGFVIDKFPISRPNLTFSTLTVSNMSPEDSSIYLCSVEDRRESNEQYFGPGTRLLVL.

V gene TRBV7-9 combines with J gene TRBJ1-1; unclear D gene. Germline CDR1 SEHNR, CDR2 FQNEAQ (reference sequence). This CDR3 is built from 14 residues. The V gene lost 5 bases and the J gene lost 5 bases, with 15 bases spanning the gap. The CDR3 protein is CASSPSWGDTEAFF. CDR3 DNA sequence: TGTGCCAGCAGCCCTAGCTGGGGAGATACTGAAGCTTTCTTT.

This rearrangement joins TRBV6-5 to TRBJ2-3; 7 nucleotides align to TRBD2. V was clipped by 5 bases and J by 1 base; unmatched bases: 6. The CDR3 loop spans 15 amino acids. The V gene's germline CDR1 is MNHEY and CDR2 SVGAGI. The CDR3 here is CASSTKRGGTDTQYF. The DNA for the CDR3 is TGTGCCAGCAGTACGAAGCGGGGCGGCACAGATACGCAGTATTTT.

The chain is built from TRBV20-1 and TRBJ2-1; no firm D call. This CDR3 contains 12 residues. Germline CDR1 reads DFQATT; CDR2 reads SNEGSKA (reference sequence). Deletions cut 5 bases from V and 2 bases from J, with 7 bases between. The CDR3 reads CSAALPYNEQFF. The CDR3 DNA follows: TGCAGTGCTGCGCTGCCCTACAATGAGCAGTTCTTC.

This clonotype came up a few times. The chain recombines TRBV20-1 with TRBJ2-3; maybe TRBD2 (5 bases). The CDR3 consists of 15 residues. In germline, CDR1 is DFQATT, CDR2 SNEGSKA (reference sequence). Trimming stripped 1 base from V and 0 bases from J, with 11 bases between. The CDR3 loop reads CSARALAASTDTQYF. The CDR3 region has the DNA TGCAGTGCTAGAGCTCTAGCCGCCAGCACAGATACGCAGTATTTT.

This clonotype came up a few times. The chain uses TRBV7-9 and TRBJ2-1; 14 bases agree with TRBD2. Germline loops: CDR1 SEHNR, CDR2 FQNEAQ (reference sequence). This CDR3 spans 14 amino acids. The junction had 7 bases not matched to a gene; V was cut back by 8 bases and J by 10 bases. CDR3 in amino acids: CASGYRTSGGEQFF. The CDR3 DNA reads as TGTGCCAGCGGATACCGGACTAGCGGGGGGGAGCAGTTCTTC.

This chain connects TRBV5-1 to TRBJ2-5; no definite D call. TRBJ2-7 explains the end of the DNA better; the J call may be wrong. CDR1 and CDR2 from the germline V gene are SGHRS and YFSETQ. CDR3 length: 13 amino acids. DNA of the CDR3: TGCGCCAGCAGCTTCGACTTATCCTACGAGCAGTACTTC. The encoded protein is CASSFDLSYEQYF.

The chain has TRBV12-5 and TRBJ2-5; the D gene is possibly TRBD1 (6 bases). Trimming pared 3 bases from V and 1 base from J, leaving 9 bases between. Germline values: CDR1 LGHNT, CDR2 FRNRAP. The CDR3 runs 14 residues. CDR3 coding DNA: TGTGCTAGTGGTTTTGGACAGCTCCAAGAGACCCAGTACTTC. Protein product: CASGFGQLQETQYF.